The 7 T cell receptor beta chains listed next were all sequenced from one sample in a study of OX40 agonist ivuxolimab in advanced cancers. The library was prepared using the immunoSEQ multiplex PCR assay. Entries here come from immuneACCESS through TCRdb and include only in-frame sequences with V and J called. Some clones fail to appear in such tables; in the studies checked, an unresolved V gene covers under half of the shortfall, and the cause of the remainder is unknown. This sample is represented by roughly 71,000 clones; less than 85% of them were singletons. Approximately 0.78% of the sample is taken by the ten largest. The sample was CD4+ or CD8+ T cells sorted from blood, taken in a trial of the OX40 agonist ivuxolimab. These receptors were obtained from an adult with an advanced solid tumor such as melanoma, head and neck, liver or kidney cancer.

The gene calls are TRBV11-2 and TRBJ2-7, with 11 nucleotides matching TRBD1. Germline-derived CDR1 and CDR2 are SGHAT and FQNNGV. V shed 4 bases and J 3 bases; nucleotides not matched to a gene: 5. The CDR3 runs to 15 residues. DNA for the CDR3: TGTGCCAGCAGCTACGGACAGGGGGCTATCTACGAGCAGTACTTC. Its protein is CASSYGQGAIYEQYF.

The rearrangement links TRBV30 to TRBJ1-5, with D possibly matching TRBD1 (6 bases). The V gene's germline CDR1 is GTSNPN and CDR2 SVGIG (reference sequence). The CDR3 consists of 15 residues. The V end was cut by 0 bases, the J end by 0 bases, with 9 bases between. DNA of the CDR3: TGTGCCTGGAGTGTAGGGGGGACTAGCAATCAGCCCCAGCATTTT. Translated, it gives CAWSVGGTSNQPQHF.

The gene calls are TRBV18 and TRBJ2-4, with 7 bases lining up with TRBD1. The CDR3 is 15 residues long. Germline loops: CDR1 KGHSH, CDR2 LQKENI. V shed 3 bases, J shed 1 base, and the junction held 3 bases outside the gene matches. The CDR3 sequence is CASSPKGAAKNIQYF. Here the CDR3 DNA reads TGTGCCAGCTCACCCAAGGGGGCGGCCAAAAACATTCAGTACTTC.

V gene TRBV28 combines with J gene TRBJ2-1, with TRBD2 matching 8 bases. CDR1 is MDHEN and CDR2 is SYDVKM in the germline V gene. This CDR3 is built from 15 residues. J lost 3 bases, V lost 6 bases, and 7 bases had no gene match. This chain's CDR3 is CASRVRGGRYNEQFF. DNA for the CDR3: TGTGCCAGCAGGGTCCGGGGGGGCCGCTACAATGAGCAGTTCTTC.

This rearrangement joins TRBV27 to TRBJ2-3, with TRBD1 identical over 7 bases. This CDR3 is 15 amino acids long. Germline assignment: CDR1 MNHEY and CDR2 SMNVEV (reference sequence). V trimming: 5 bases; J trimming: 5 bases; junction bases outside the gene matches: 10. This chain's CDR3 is CASSLTGVVIDTQYF. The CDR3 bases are TGTGCCAGCAGTCTCACAGGGGTAGTTATAGATACGCAGTATTTT.

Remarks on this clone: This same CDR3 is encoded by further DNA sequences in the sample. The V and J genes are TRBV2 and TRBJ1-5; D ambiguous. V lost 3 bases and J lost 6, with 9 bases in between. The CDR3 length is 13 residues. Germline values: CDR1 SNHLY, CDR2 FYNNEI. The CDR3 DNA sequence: TGTGCCAGCAGTGAGGAAGGAGGTCAGCCCCAGCATTTT. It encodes CASSEEGGQPQHF.

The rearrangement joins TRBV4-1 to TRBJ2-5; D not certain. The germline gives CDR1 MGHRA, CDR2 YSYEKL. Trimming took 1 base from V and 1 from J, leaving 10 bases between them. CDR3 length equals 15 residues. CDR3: CASSQVWSAQETQYF. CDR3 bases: TGCGCCAGCAGCCAAGTGTGGTCAGCCCAAGAGACCCAGTACTTC.